This TCR beta chain originates from a study of technical replicates of blood from a few donors (dated by TCRdb to about 2017). The library was generated by the immunoSEQ multiplex PCR assay. TCRdb stores this immuneACCESS table with in-frame sequences only. Part of the clones is absent; in the studies checked, under half of the shortfall reflects unresolved V genes, and no reason is known for the rest. Within this sample are about 81,000 clones, with nearly 97% of them counted one time only. The leading ten clones occupy roughly 0.36% of the sample. V is pared back by 8 bases and J by 6 bases, with 14 bases lying between the germline termini. CDR1 is given as SGHNT and CDR2 as YYREEE, both from the germline V gene (reference sequence). There are 13 amino acids in the CDR3, from cysteine to phenylalanine inclusive. Only the CDR3 region is kept as DNA, spanning 39 bases read in frame from base 1. For this clone: Its binding antigen is unknown. Base-call qualities are not available, and no considerably larger clone is one nucleotide away.

The chain was built from TRBV5-4 and TRBJ2-2; the D gene is perhaps TRBD2, on 5 matching bases. This receptor was taken from a human donor in good health. The specimen sequenced was T cells isolated from PBMCs. This receptor carries the CDR3 CARAAGGSGELFF. The sequenced DNA: TGTGCCAGAGCGGCAGGCGGTTCCGGGGAGCTGTTTTTT.